This T cell receptor beta chain was obtained from a study of a mutant IDH1 vaccine in newly diagnosed glioma listed by TCRdb under 2021. Some background on the complete study: Eight vaccinations were administered to patients in weeks 1, 3, 5, 7, 11, 15, 19 and 23, corresponding to visits V03 through V10. Vaccination was initiated 4-6 weeks after radiotherapy alone, or concurrently with temozolomide cycles in the chemotherapy-containing groups. Of the roughly 31 treated patients, approximately 62% were male and about 40% were female, and the mean age was roughly 40 years. Prior to enrollment, standard therapy consisting of radiotherapy alone, temozolomide alone, or radiochemotherapy with temozolomide had been administered to patients, with the combination being received by most patients. Peripheral blood was collected at six visits: V03 (baseline), V05, V07, V10, V12 and V13. For exploratory analyses, around 26 treated patients had longitudinal TCRB deep sequencing done wherever samples were available.

V is pruned by 1 base and J by 6 bases, leaving 11 bases of the junction without a gene match. For CDR1 and CDR2, the germline V gene (reference sequence) lists SGHNT and YYREEE. Spanning cysteine to phenylalanine, the CDR3 consists of 18 amino acids. The retained sequence is limited to the CDR3, 54 bases, with the frame set at the first base. The sample's time point label is to be understood as: week 11, during vaccination. Each vaccine dose, consisting of 300 ug of a 20-mer mutant IDH1 peptide in Montanide, was administered subcutaneously with topical imiquimod. The donors had newly diagnosed IDH1-mutant astrocytomas of WHO grade 3 or 4 that showed loss of nuclear ATRX. The samples were drawn from NOA16, a multicentre, single-arm, open-label phase I trial in Germany that tested a mutant IDH1 peptide vaccine in humans for the first time. Genomic DNA for TCRB sequencing was isolated from EDTA blood with the DNeasy Blood and Tissue Kit.

As concerns this clone: Its antigen is unknown. No per-base quality is available; no much larger clone lies one base away.

Beyond this particular receptor, the publication reports: The authors noted that analyses of patient blood samples could not be reproduced because of sample limitations. Pseudoprogression seemed to be unrelated to changes in the top peripheral T cell clonotypes found by TCRB sequencing. Immune responses induced by the vaccine were seen in around 94% of patients across multiple MHC alleles. Availability determined which PBMC samples were chosen for TCRB deep sequencing.

Library preparation employed the immunoSEQ multiplex PCR assay. Rearranged TCR beta chain sequences were amplified using the hsTCRB Kit according to the manufacturer's protocol. An Illumina MiSeq was used to sequence the TCRB libraries. The authors' pipeline ran thus. Demultiplexing, trimming and gene mapping were performed with the kit vendor's proprietary platform. TCRdb retrieved this table from immuneACCESS and kept in-frame rearrangements only. Not all clones are present; in checked studies, unresolved V genes account for under half, and no reason is known for the remainder. V, J and clone size reflect that table, while D and trimming were determined from the DNA. The sample table lists about 60,000 clones, about four fifths of them with a count of one. The top ten constitute 8.5% to 9.5% of the sample.

The TCR was taken from a woman in her fifties or sixties with glioma. The chain couples TRBV5-4 to TRBJ2-1, with 12 junctional bases fitting TRBD2. The sample was PBMCs, taken from a glioma patient whose treatment included an IDH1 peptide vaccine. The bases read TGTGCCAGCAGCTTGTCAGGCGGACTAGCGGGGTTAGTCAATGAGCAGTTCTTC. This is translated as CASSLSGGLAGLVNEQFF.